This T cell receptor beta chain derives from a study of PD-1 blockade in classical Hodgkin lymphoma. V was pared by 0 bases and J by 1 base, with 11 bases between. The CDR3 sequence is 15 residues long. With regard to this clone: No antigen is known for it.

Each and every patient relapsed after autologous stem cell transplantation, and patients got differing brentuximab vedotin exposure. Measured with immunoSEQ multiplex PCR; TCRdb has only the in-frame clones, and not every one. The sample lists around 27,000 clones, around 82% occurring once. Findings of the study overall: Complete responders' diversity at baseline resembled that of newly diagnosed patients. Sources of repertoire differences remain undefined, possibly disease activity or prior therapy. Patients starting nivolumab less than 1 year after ASCT had lower diversity and were excluded from later analyses. CD4+ TCR diversity climbed significantly by C4D1, unlike CD8+ TCR diversity.

This rearrangement joins TRBV5-3 to TRBJ2-7; no firm D call. TRBV5-3 is filed as an ORF, its function uncertain. The sequence was obtained from a human donor with classical Hodgkin lymphoma. Sequenced here: peripheral blood mononuclear cells (PBMCs), sampled before the second cycle of nivolumab. The CDR3: CARSLGLQESYEQYF. CDR3 DNA: TGTGCCAGAAGCTTGGGTTTGCAGGAGTCCTACGAGCAGTACTTC.